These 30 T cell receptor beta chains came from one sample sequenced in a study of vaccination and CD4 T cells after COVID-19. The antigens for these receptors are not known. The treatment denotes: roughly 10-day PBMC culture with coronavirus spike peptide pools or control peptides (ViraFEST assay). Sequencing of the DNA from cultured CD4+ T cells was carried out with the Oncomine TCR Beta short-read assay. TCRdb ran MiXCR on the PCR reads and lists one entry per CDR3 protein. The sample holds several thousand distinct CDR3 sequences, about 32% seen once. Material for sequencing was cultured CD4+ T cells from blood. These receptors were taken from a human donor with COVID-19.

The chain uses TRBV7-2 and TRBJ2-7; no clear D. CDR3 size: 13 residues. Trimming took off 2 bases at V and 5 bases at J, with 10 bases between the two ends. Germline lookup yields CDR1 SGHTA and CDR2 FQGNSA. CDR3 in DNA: TGTGCCAGCAGCTTAATCCAGGCGAACGAGCAGTACTTC. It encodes CASSLIQANEQYF.

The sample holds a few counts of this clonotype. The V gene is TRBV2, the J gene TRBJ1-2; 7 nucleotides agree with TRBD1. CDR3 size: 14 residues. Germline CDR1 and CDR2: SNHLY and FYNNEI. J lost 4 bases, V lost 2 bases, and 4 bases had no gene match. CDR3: CASSERGLLYGYTF. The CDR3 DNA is TGTGCCAGCAGTGAAAGGGGGCTCCTCTATGGCTACACCTTC.

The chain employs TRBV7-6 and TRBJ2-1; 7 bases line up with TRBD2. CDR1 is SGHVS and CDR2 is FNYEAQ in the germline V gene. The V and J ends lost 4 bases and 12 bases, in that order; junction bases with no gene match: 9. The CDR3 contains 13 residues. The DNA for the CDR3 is TGTGCCAGCAGCTGGGAGCGGGGTTTGGGGCAGTTCTTC. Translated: CASSWERGLGQFF. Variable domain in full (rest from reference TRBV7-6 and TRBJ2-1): GAGVSQSPRYKVTKRGQDVALRCDPISGHVSLYWYRQALGQGPEFLTYFNYEAQQDKSGLPNDRFSAERPEGSISTLTIQRTEQRDSAMYRCASSWERGLGQFFGPGTRLTVL.

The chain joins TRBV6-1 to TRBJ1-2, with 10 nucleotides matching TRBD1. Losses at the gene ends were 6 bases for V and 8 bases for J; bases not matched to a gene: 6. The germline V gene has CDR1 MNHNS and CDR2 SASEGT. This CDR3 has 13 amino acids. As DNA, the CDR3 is TGTGCCAGCAGGGGACAGGGGCAGTGGGGCTACACCTTC. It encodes CASRGQGQWGYTF.

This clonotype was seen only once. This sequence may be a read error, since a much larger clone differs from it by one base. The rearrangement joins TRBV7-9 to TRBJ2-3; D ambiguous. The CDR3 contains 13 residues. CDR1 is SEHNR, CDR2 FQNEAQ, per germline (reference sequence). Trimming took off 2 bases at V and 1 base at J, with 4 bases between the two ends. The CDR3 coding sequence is TGTGCCAGCAGCTTAACGGGCACAGATACGCAGTATTTT. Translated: CASSLTGTDTQYF.

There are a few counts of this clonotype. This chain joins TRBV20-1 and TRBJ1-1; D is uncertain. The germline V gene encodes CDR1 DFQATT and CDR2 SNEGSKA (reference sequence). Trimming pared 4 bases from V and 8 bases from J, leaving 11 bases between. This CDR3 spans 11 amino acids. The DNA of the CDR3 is TGCAGTGCTATTCCGCGGCTGGAAGCTTTCTTT. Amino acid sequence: CSAIPRLEAFF.

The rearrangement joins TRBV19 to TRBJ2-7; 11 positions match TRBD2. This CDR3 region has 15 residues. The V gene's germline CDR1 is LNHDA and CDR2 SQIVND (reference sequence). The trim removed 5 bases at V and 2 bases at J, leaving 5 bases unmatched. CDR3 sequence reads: CASSSLAGGTYEQYF. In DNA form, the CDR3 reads TGTGCCAGTAGTTCGCTAGCGGGGGGCACCTACGAGCAGTACTTC.

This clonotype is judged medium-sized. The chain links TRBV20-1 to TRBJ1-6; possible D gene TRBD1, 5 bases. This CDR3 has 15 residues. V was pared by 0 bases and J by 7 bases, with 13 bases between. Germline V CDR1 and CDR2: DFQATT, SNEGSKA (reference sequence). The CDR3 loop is CSARDQDITNSPLHF. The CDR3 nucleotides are TGCAGTGCTAGAGATCAGGACATAACGAATTCACCCCTCCACTTT.

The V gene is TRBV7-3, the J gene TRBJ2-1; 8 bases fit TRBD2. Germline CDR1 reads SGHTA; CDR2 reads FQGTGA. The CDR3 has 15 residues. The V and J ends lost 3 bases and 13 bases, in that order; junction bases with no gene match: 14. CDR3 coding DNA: TGTGCCAGCAGCTTGGATAGAGGGACTAGGGGGGAACAGTTCTTC. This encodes CASSLDRGTRGEQFF. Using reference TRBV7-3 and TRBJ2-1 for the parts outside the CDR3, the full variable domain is GAGVSQTPSNKVTEKGKYVELRCDPISGHTALYWYRQSLGQGPEFLIYFQGTGAADDSGLPNDRFFAVRPEGSVSTLKIQRTERGDSAVYLCASSLDRGTRGEQFFGPGTRLTVL.

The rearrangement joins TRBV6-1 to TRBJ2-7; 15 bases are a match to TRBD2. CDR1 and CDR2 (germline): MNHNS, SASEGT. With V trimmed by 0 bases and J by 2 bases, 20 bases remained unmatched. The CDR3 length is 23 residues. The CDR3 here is CASSEAGGERPGTSGGPPYEQYF. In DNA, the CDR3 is TGTGCCAGCAGTGAAGCGGGGGGGGAAAGACCCGGGACTAGCGGGGGGCCTCCCTACGAGCAGTACTTC.

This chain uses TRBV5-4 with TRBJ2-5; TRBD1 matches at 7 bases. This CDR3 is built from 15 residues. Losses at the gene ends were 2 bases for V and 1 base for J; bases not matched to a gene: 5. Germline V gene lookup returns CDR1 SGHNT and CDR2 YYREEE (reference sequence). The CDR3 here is CASSFSRDSQETQYF. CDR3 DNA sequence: TGTGCCAGCAGCTTCTCCCGGGACAGCCAAGAGACCCAGTACTTC.

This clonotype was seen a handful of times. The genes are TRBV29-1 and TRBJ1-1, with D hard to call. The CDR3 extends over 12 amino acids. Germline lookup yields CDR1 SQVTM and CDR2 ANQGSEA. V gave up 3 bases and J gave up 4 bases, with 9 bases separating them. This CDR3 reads CSVEVGPTEAFF. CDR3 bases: TGCAGCGTTGAGGTAGGGCCCACTGAAGCTTTCTTT.

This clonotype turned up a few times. The CDR3 sequence is CASSLVTVLAGPRTDTQYF. The CDR3 nucleotides read TGTGCCAGCAGCTTAGTAACTGTACTAGCGGGACCCCGTACAGATACGCAGTATTTT. The chain carries TRBV7-9 and TRBJ2-3; TRBD2 aligns across 10 bases. CDR1 SEHNR and CDR2 FQNEAQ come from the germline V gene (reference sequence). Germline trimming cut 1 base from V and 3 bases from J; bases unmatched to any gene: 13. The CDR3 consists of 19 residues.

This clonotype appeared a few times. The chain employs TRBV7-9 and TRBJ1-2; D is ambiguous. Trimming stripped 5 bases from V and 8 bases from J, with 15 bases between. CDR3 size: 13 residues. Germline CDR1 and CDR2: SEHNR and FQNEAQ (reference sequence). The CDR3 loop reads CASSSPVSMGYTF. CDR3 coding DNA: TGTGCCAGCAGCAGTCCAGTATCAATGGGCTACACCTTC. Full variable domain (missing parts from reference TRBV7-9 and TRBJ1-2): DTGVSQNPRHKITKRGQNVTFRCDPISEHNRLYWYRQTLGQGPEFLTYFQNEAQLEKSRLLSDRFSAERPKGSFSTLEIQRTEQGDSAMYLCASSSPVSMGYTFGSGTRLTVV.

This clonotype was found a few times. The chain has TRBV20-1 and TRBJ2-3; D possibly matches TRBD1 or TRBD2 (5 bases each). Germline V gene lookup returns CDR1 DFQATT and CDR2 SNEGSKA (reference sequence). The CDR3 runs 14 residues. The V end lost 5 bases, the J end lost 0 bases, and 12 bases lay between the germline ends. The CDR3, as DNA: TGCAGTGCTGCCGGGACCTCAAGCACAGATACGCAGTATTTT. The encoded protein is CSAAGTSSTDTQYF.

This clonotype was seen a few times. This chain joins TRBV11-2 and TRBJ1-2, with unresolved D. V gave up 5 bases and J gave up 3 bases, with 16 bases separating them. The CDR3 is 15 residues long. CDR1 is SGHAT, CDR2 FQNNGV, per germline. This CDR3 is CASSPLVWRDYGYTF. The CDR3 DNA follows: TGTGCCAGCAGCCCTCTAGTGTGGAGAGACTATGGCTACACCTTC.

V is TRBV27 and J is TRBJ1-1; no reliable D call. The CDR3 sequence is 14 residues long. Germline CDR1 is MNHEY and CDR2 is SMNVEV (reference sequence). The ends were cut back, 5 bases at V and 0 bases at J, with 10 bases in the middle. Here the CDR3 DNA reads TGTGCCAGCAGTCTCAGGAATATGAACACTGAAGCTTTCTTT. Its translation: CASSLRNMNTEAFF.

CDR3 residues: CASSSRDRPQHF. The CDR3 region has the DNA TGTGCCAGCAGTTCCAGGGATCGGCCCCAGCATTTT. The rearrangement links TRBV28 to TRBJ1-5; TRBD1 is a possible D gene (5 bases). CDR3 length: 12 residues. The germline V and J ends were trimmed by 4 bases and 9 bases, with 10 bases remaining between them. Looked up from germline, CDR1 is MDHEN and CDR2 is SYDVKM.

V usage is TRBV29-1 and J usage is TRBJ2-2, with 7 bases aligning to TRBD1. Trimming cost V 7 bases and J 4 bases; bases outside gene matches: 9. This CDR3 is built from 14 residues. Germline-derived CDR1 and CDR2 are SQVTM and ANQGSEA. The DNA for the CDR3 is TGCAGCGCTCAGACAGGGCGCGGCACCGGGGAGCTGTTTTTT. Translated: CSAQTGRGTGELFF.

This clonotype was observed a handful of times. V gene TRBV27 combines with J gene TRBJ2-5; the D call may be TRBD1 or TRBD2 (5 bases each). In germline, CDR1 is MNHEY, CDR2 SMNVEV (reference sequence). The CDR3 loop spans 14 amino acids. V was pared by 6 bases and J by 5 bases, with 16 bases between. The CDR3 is CASSLTGLLETQYF. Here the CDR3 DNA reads TGTGCCAGCAGCCTCACGGGGCTCTTGGAGACCCAGTACTTC.

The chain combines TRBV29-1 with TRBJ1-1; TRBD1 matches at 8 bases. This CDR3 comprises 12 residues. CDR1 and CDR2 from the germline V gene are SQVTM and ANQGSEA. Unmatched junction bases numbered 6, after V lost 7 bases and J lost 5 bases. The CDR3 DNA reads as TGCAGCGCGGACAGGGACCGGACTGAAGCTTTCTTT. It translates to CSADRDRTEAFF. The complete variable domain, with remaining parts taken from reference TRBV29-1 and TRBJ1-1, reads SAVISQKPSRDICQRGTSLTIQCQVDSQVTMMFWYRQQPGQSLTLIATANQGSEATYESGFVIDKFPISRPNLTFSTLTVSNMSPEDSSIYLCSADRDRTEAFFGQGTRLTVV.

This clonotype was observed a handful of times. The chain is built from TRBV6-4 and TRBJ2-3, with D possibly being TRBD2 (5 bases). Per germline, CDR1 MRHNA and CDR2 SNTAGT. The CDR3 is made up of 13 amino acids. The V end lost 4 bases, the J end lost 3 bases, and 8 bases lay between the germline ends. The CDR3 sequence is CASSGTGTDTQYF. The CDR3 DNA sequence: TGTGCCAGCAGTGGGACGGGAACAGATACGCAGTATTTT.

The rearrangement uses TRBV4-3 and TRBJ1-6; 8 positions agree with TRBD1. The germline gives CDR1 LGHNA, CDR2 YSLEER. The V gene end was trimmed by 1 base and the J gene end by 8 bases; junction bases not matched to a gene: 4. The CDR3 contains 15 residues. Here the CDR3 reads CASSQGYRGDSPLHF. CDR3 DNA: TGCGCCAGCAGCCAAGGGTACAGGGGGGATTCACCCCTCCACTTT.

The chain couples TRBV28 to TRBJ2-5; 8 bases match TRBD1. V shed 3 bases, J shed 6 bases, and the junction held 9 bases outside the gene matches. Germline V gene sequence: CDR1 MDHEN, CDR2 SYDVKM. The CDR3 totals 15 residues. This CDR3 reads CASSFGDRWRKTQYF. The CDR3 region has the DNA TGTGCCAGCAGTTTCGGGGACAGGTGGCGGAAGACCCAGTACTTC.

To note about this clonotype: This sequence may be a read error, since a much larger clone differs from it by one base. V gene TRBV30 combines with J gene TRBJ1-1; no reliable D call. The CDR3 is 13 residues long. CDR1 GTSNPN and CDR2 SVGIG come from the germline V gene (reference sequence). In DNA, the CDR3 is TGTGTCTGGAGTGTACAACCGGGGTCTGAAGCTTTCTTT. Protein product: CVWSVQPGSEAFF.

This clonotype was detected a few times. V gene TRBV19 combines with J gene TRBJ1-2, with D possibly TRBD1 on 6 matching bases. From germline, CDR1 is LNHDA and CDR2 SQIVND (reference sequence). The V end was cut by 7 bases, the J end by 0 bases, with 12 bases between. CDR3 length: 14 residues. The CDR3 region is CASTRTETNYGYTF. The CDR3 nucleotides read TGTGCCAGTACCCGGACAGAGACTAACTATGGCTACACCTTC.

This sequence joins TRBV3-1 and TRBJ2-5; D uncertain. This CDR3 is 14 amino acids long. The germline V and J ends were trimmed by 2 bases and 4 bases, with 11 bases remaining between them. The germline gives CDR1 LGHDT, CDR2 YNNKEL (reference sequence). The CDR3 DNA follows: TGTGCCAGCAGCCAACGAACAGCCCTAGAGACCCAGTACTTC. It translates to CASSQRTALETQYF.

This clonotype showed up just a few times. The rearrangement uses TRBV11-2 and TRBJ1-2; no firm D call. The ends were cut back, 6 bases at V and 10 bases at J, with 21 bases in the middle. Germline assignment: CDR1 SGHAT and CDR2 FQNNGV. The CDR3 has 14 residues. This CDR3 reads CASRISGGPPDYTF. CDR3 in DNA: TGTGCCAGCAGGATTAGTGGAGGGCCTCCTGACTACACCTTC. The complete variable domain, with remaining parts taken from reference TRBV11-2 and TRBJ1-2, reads EAGVAQSPRYKIIEKRQSVAFWCNPISGHATLYWYQQILGQGPKLLIQFQNNGVVDDSQLPKDRFSAERLKGVDSTLKIQPAKLEDSAVYLCASRISGGPPDYTFGSGTRLTVV.

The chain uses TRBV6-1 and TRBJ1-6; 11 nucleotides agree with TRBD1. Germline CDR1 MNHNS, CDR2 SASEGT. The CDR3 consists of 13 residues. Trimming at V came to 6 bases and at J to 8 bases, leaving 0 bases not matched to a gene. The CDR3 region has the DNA TGTGCCAGCAGGGGACAGGGGGATTCACCCCTCCACTTT. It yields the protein CASRGQGDSPLHF.

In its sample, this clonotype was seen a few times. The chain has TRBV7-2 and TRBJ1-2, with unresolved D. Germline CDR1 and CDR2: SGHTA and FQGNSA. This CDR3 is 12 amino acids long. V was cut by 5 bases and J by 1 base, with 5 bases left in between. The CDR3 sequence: CASSPNNYGYTF. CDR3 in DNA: TGTGCCAGCAGCCCTAATAACTATGGCTACACCTTC. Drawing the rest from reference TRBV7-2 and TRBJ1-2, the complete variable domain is GAGVSQSPSNKVTEKGKDVELRCDPISGHTALYWYRQSLGQGLEFLIYFQGNSAPDKSGLPSDRFSAERTGGSVSTLTIQRTQQEDSAVYLCASSPNNYGYTFGSGTRLTVV.